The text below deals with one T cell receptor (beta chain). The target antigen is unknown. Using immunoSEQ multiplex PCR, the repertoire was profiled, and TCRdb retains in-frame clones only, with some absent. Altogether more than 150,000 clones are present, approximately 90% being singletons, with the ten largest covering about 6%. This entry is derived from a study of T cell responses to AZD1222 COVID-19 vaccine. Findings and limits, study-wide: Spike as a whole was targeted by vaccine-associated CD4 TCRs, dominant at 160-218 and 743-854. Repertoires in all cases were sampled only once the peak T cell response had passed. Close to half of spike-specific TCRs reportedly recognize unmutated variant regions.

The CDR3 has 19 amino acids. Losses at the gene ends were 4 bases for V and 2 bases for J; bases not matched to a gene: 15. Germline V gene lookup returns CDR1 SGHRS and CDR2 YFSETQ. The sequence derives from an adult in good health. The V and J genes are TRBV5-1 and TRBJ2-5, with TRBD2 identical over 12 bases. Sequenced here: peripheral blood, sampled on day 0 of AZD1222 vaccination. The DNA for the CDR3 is TGCGCCAGCAGCCCCCTTCTTGGGGGTGGACTAGCGGGACAAGAGACCCAGTACTTC. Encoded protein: CASSPLLGGGLAGQETQYF.